The rows below give T cell receptor beta chains drawn from one sample of a study of control samples from healthy donors and cancer patients. The data were produced by immunoSEQ multiplex PCR, yet TCRdb's version contains in-frame clones alone and is incomplete. The sample shows about 18,000 clones, approximately 81% of them seen only once. Material: PBMCs. The receptor source for this set is a woman in her 70s with lung cancer. The CDR3 runs from the conserved cysteine through the conserved F or W. D genes are given only for firm matches. Some rows have no size entry. The others give once, few or many, or a class for an expanded clone.

d_call,j_call,v_call,clone_size,cdr3_nt,cdr3_aa
.,TRBJ2-4,TRBV27,.,TGTGCCAGCAGTCCCGGGGCATTAGCCAAAAACATTCAGTACTTC,CASSPGALAKNIQYF
.,TRBJ2-7,TRBV5-4,few,TGTGCCAGCAGCTTGGAACTTGACTACGAGCAGTACTTC,CASSLELDYEQYF
.,TRBJ2-1,TRBV9,.,TGTGCCAGCAGCACCTCGTACAATGAGCAGTTCTTC,CASSTSYNEQFF
.,TRBJ2-1,TRBV2,.,TGTGCCAGCACGGAGGAAAGGAATGAGCAGTTCTTC,CASTEERNEQFF
.,TRBJ2-7,TRBV28,.,TGTGCCAGCAGTCACCCTATTTTTCCTTTTAGCGAGCAGTACTTC,CASSHPIFPFSEQYF
TRBD1,TRBJ2-7,TRBV4-1,.,TGCGCCAGCAGCCAAGAAGGACAGGGAGAGTACGAGCAGTACTTC,CASSQEGQGEYEQYF
.,TRBJ1-3,TRBV9,.,TGTGCCAGCAGCGTAGAAGGGGATGTTGGAAACACCATATATTTT,CASSVEGDVGNTIYF
TRBD2,TRBJ2-3,TRBV5-1,.,TGCGCCAGCAGCTCCGGACTAGCGAGTAATTCAGATACGCAGTATTTT,CASSSGLASNSDTQYF
TRBD1,TRBJ1-1,TRBV5-1,.,TGCGCCAGCAGCCTCCTACAGGGGACGAACACTGAAGCTTTCTTT,CASSLLQGTNTEAFF
.,TRBJ2-7,TRBV6-6,.,TGTGCCAGCAGTTACTCGAGGGGTTACGAGCAGTACTTC,CASSYSRGYEQYF
.,TRBJ1-2,TRBV5-4,.,TGTGCCAGCAGCCCAGAAGTGGACTATGGCTACACCTTC,CASSPEVDYGYTF
.,TRBJ2-5,TRBV7-8,.,TGTGCCAGCAGCTCAAGGGACATTCCTTTCGGAGAGACCCAGTACTTC,CASSSRDIPFGETQYF
TRBD1,TRBJ1-1,TRBV30,.,TGTGCCTGGAGTCTCCAGGGGGCAGGTGAAGCTTTCTTT,CAWSLQGAGEAFF
TRBD2,TRBJ2-3,TRBV28,few,TGTGCCAGCAGTTCCCTCAGCGGGAGGGCCAATACAGATACGCAGTATTTT,CASSSLSGRANTDTQYF
.,TRBJ2-7,TRBV6-5,few,TGTGCCAGCAGTTACTCTCTGGAGCGGAACGAGCAGTACTTC,CASSYSLERNEQYF
.,TRBJ1-2,TRBV27,.,TGTGCCAGCAGGGCCCCCGGGGGGAGCTATGGCTACACCTTC,CASRAPGGSYGYTF
.,TRBJ1-5,TRBV7-2,.,TGTGCCAGCAGCGTAAGTCAGGGAAATCAGCCCCAGCATTTT,CASSVSQGNQPQHF
.,TRBJ1-1,TRBV5-1,few,TGCGCCAGCAGCTATATGGGGGAGACTGAAGCTTTCTTT,CASSYMGETEAFF
.,TRBJ2-1,TRBV12-3/TRBV12-4,.,TGTGCCAGCAGTTCGACAGATTACAATGAGCAGTTCTTC,CASSSTDYNEQFF
TRBD2,TRBJ2-3,TRBV3-1/TRBV3-2,.,TGTGCCAGCAGCCTCGGACTAGCGGGGAACACAGATACGCAGTATTTT,CASSLGLAGNTDTQYF
.,TRBJ1-2,TRBV12-3/TRBV12-4,.,TGTGCCAGCAGCGGACCGGCCACCTATGGCTACACCTTC,CASSGPATYGYTF
TRBD1,TRBJ2-5,TRBV28,.,TGTGCCAGCAGTCCCCAGGGGGTCCAAGAGACCCAGTACTTC,CASSPQGVQETQYF
.,TRBJ1-2,TRBV19,once,TGTGCCAGTGGACGCAGGGAAGACTATGGCTACACCTTC,CASGRREDYGYTF
.,TRBJ2-6,TRBV5-1,.,TGCGCCAGCAGCTTGGGCTCCGTACGTACTGGGGCCAACGTCCTGACTTTC,CASSLGSVRTGANVLTF
.,TRBJ2-7,TRBV5-4,few,TGTGCCAGCAGCGGGGGAACTTCCTACGAGCAGTACTTC,CASSGGTSYEQYF
.,TRBJ2-1,TRBV19,.,TGTGCCAGTAGCACAGGGAACGACTTGTGGCAGTTCTTC,CASSTGNDLWQFF
.,TRBJ1-1,TRBV18,few,TGTGCCAGCTCACCAGGGCAGCTGAACACTGAAGCTTTCTTT,CASSPGQLNTEAFF
.,TRBJ2-2,TRBV29-1,.,TGCAGCGTCGAGGAAGGCAGCGCGAACACCGGGGAGCTGTTTTTT,CSVEEGSANTGELFF
.,TRBJ1-3,TRBV4-3,.,TGCGCCAGCAGCCAAGATCGTAAAAACACCATATATTTT,CASSQDRKNTIYF
.,TRBJ2-1,TRBV11-2,.,TGTGCCAGCAAGCCTAGCTCCGCCTACAATGAGCAGTTCTTC,CASKPSSAYNEQFF
.,TRBJ2-5,TRBV4-1,.,TGCGCCAGCAGCCAAGATCTAAGGGGTGGGGAGCCCCAGTACTTC,CASSQDLRGGEPQYF
.,TRBJ1-2,TRBV5-1,.,TGCGCCAGCAGGGGTACCTATGGCTACACCTTC,CASRGTYGYTF
.,TRBJ2-5,TRBV28,.,TGTGCCAGCAGTTTCCTTAGAGGTTTTTTACAAGAGACCCAGTACTTC,CASSFLRGFLQETQYF
TRBD2,TRBJ2-2,TRBV2,large,TGTGCCAGCAGTTGGACTAGCGGGAGTCCGAACACCGGGGAGCTGTTTTTT,CASSWTSGSPNTGELFF
TRBD2,TRBJ2-2,TRBV29-1,.,TGCAGCGTTAGTAGCGGGAGCCAAAACACCGGGGAGCTGTTTTTT,CSVSSGSQNTGELFF
.,TRBJ2-6,TRBV28,.,TGTGCCAGCATCCCGAGGTACGGGTCTGGGGCCAACGTCCTGACTTTC,CASIPRYGSGANVLTF
.,TRBJ2-7,TRBV20-1,.,TGCAGTGCTAGAGATCATCGGTACAACTACTTC,CSARDHRYNYF